A selection of T cell receptor beta chains follows, all from one sample in a study of cytotoxic CD8 clonotypes in ibrutinib-treated CLL. Sequencing was performed with immunoSEQ multiplex PCR; in TCRdb, only in-frame clones are kept and a portion is missing. This table holds a few hundred thousand clones, roughly 70% found once. The sample in question was PBMCs, obtained after 24 months of ibrutinib treatment. The receptor set was obtained from a human donor with chronic lymphocytic leukemia. Each CDR3 is given with its conserved first and last residue. Each record gives: D gene, J gene, V gene, clone size, CDR3 protein, CDR3 DNA. The D gene is left open where the match is weak. For some rows the clone size is stated as once, few or many, or as a class when expanded; others skip it.

>NA|TRBJ2-6|TRBV25-1|few
CASSWESSGANVLTF
TGTGCCAGCAGTTGGGAGTCCTCTGGGGCCAACGTCCTGACTTTC
>NA|TRBJ1-5|TRBV10-3|NA
CAIPGNQPQHF
TGTGCCATTCCGGGGAATCAGCCCCAGCATTTT
>NA|TRBJ1-5|TRBV5-5|NA
CASSLAMGGQPQHF
TGTGCCAGCAGCTTGGCGATGGGGGGTCAGCCCCAGCATTTT
>NA|TRBJ2-7|TRBV19|NA
CASSTQGYEQYF
TGTGCCAGTAGTACCCAGGGTTACGAGCAGTACTTC
>NA|TRBJ1-1|TRBV9|NA
CASSVVVGYTEAFF
TGTGCCAGCAGCGTAGTGGTGGGCTACACTGAAGCTTTCTTT
>TRBD2|TRBJ2-7|TRBV28|NA
CASDTIAGGSSYEQYF
TGTGCCAGCGATACCATAGCGGGGGGCAGCTCCTACGAGCAGTACTTC
>TRBD1|TRBJ1-5|TRBV5-4|NA
CASSAGTGSSNQPQHF
TGTGCCAGCAGCGCTGGGACAGGCTCTAGCAATCAGCCCCAGCATTTT
>TRBD2|TRBJ2-1|TRBV4-3|NA
CASSQPLAGRGNEQFF
TGCGCCAGCAGCCAGCCCCTAGCGGGACGTGGCAATGAGCAGTTCTTC
>NA|TRBJ1-4|TRBV5-6|NA
CASSLVRDYEKLFF
TGTGCCAGCAGCTTGGTCAGAGATTATGAAAAACTGTTTTTT
>NA|TRBJ2-7|TRBV29-1|once
CSVDSKGRREQYF
TGCAGCGTTGATTCTAAGGGGCGTAGAGAGCAGTACTTC
>NA|TRBJ2-2|TRBV19|NA
CASSIARTTNTGELFF
TGTGCCAGTAGTATAGCTCGGACGACGAACACCGGGGAGCTGTTTTTT
>TRBD2|TRBJ2-7|TRBV27|NA
CASTLAGSSDEQYF
TGTGCCAGCACCCTAGCGGGGTCCTCCGACGAGCAGTACTTC
>NA|TRBJ1-3|TRBV7-8|NA
CASSPTRLAGNTIYF
TGTGCCAGCAGCCCCACGCGACTGGCTGGAAACACCATATATTTT
>NA|TRBJ1-3|TRBV6-5|NA
CASSYYQGAGNTIYF
TGTGCCAGCAGTTACTATCAAGGAGCCGGAAACACCATATATTTT
>TRBD1|TRBJ2-7|TRBV18|NA
CASSPGQVFSYEQYF
TGTGCCAGCTCACCTGGACAGGTTTTCTCCTACGAGCAGTACTTC
>NA|TRBJ2-5|TRBV7-3|once
CASSRGGEETQYF
TGTGCCAGCAGTCGAGGAGGGGAGGAGACCCAGTACTTC
>NA|TRBJ1-2|TRBV28|NA
CASSPDSYGYTF
TGTGCCAGCAGTCCCGACTCCTATGGCTACACCTTC
>NA|TRBJ2-3|TRBV28|once
CASSPIRVSTDTQYF
TGTGCCAGCAGCCCCATCCGGGTAAGCACAGATACGCAGTATTTT
>TRBD2|TRBJ2-3|TRBV9|NA
CASSVGLAGGLDTDTQYF
TGTGCCAGCAGCGTAGGGCTAGCGGGAGGGCTTGACACAGATACGCAGTATTTT
>NA|TRBJ1-1|TRBV27|NA
CASSFRGMNTEAFF
TGTGCCAGCAGTTTTAGGGGGATGAACACTGAAGCTTTCTTT
>NA|TRBJ1-1|TRBV5-1|NA
CASSLDYDIQDEAFF
TGCGCCAGCAGCTTGGATTACGATATTCAGGATGAAGCTTTCTTT
>TRBD1|TRBJ2-2|TRBV7-7|few
CASSLGQDTGELFF
TGTGCTAGCAGCTTAGGACAGGACACCGGGGAGCTGTTTTTT
>TRBD2|TRBJ2-3|TRBV7-2|NA
CASSLVPGTSGSTDTQYF
TGTGCCAGCAGCTTAGTTCCCGGGACTAGCGGTAGCACAGATACGCAGTATTTT
>NA|TRBJ2-7|TRBV28|NA
CARNSRDTELQYF
TGTGCCAGAAATTCCCGGGACACGGAACTTCAGTACTTC
>NA|TRBJ1-1|TRBV5-8|NA
CASSLEGMNTEAFF
TGTGCCAGCAGCTTGGAGGGGATGAACACTGAAGCTTTCTTT
>NA|TRBJ2-7|TRBV4-2|NA
CASSPTVDSSYEQYF
TGTGCCAGCAGCCCGACCGTGGACAGCTCCTACGAGCAGTACTTC
>TRBD2|TRBJ2-1|TRBV19|NA
CASSIDPLGLGDNEQFF
TGTGCCAGTAGTATAGACCCGCTAGGACTAGGCGACAATGAGCAGTTCTTC
>NA|TRBJ2-7|TRBV18|NA
CASSPPSSYEQYF
TGTGCCAGCTCACCTCCGAGTTCGTACGAGCAGTACTTC
>TRBD2|TRBJ2-5|TRBV9|NA
CASSGSSGRKETQYF
TGTGCCAGCAGCGGGAGTAGCGGGAGAAAAGAGACCCAGTACTTC
>NA|TRBJ2-1|TRBV6-5|NA
CASSYVGSYNEQFF
TGTGCCAGCAGTTACGTCGGGAGTTACAATGAGCAGTTCTTC
>TRBD2|TRBJ2-3|TRBV19|NA
CATRRTSETTQYF
TGTGCCACCCGTCGGACTAGTGAAACAACGCAGTATTTT
>NA|TRBJ2-5|TRBV19|NA
CASRTQGRETQYF
TGTGCCAGTAGGACTCAGGGGCGAGAGACCCAGTACTTC
>NA|TRBJ2-7|TRBV9|NA
CASSVGQVGIEQYF
TGTGCCAGCAGCGTAGGCCAGGTGGGGATAGAGCAGTACTTC
>TRBD1|TRBJ1-1|TRBV28|NA
CASSLARDRVFEAFF
TGTGCCAGCAGTTTAGCCCGGGACAGGGTTTTTGAAGCTTTCTTT
>TRBD2|TRBJ2-1|TRBV7-6|NA
CASSLVPLIGAGGPYEQFF
TGTGCCAGCAGCTTAGTCCCACTGATAGGAGCGGGAGGGCCCTATGAGCAGTTCTTC
>NA|TRBJ2-3|TRBV4-3|NA
CASSQDGGADTQYF
TGCGCCAGCAGCCAAGATGGCGGGGCGGATACGCAGTATTTT
>NA|TRBJ2-7|TRBV2|NA
CASSDWIYEQYF
TGTGCCAGCAGTGATTGGATCTACGAGCAGTACTTC
>TRBD1|TRBJ2-6|TRBV5-1|NA
CASSLPGQGSGGANVLTF
TGCGCCAGCAGCTTGCCCGGACAGGGGTCTGGTGGGGCCAACGTCCTGACTTTC
>TRBD2|TRBJ2-1|TRBV6-5|NA
CASSYSTAGGTNEQFF
TGTGCCAGCAGTTACTCGACAGCGGGAGGGACCAATGAGCAGTTCTTC
>TRBD2|TRBJ2-2|TRBV5-6|NA
CASSLGLAGAGELFF
TGTGCCAGCAGCCTGGGACTAGCGGGAGCCGGGGAGCTGTTTTTT
>TRBD2|TRBJ2-3|TRBV11-3|NA
CASSLGGSYPDTQYF
TGTGCCAGCAGCTTAGGCGGGAGTTACCCAGATACGCAGTATTTT
>TRBD1|TRBJ2-5|TRBV5-1|NA
CASSSYRGLGETQYF
TGCGCCAGCAGCTCTTACAGGGGGTTGGGAGAGACCCAGTACTTC
>NA|TRBJ2-3|TRBV4-1|NA
CASSQEVRGTDTQYF
TGCGCCAGCAGCCAAGAGGTGAGAGGCACAGATACGCAGTATTTT
>NA|TRBJ1-5|TRBV7-8|NA
CASSLYKGDHQPQHF
TGTGCCAGCAGCTTATATAAAGGGGACCATCAGCCCCAGCATTTT
>TRBD1|TRBJ2-7|TRBV19|NA
CASRGTGNSYEQYF
TGTGCCAGTAGAGGGACAGGGAACTCCTACGAGCAGTACTTC
>TRBD1|TRBJ2-7|TRBV14|NA
CASSKSGTVTYEQYF
TGTGCCAGCAGCAAGTCGGGGACAGTAACCTACGAGCAGTACTTC
>NA|TRBJ2-1|TRBV15|once
CATRPYFYNEQFF
TGTGCCACCAGGCCCTATTTCTACAATGAGCAGTTCTTC
>NA|TRBJ1-2|TRBV2|few
CASSYDRMDGYTF
TGTGCCAGCAGCTACGACAGGATGGATGGCTACACCTTC
>NA|TRBJ1-2|TRBV30|once
CAWSAPKYGYTF
TGTGCCTGGAGCGCCCCCAAGTATGGCTACACCTTC
>NA|TRBJ2-3|TRBV9|NA
CASSPLGGGSTDTQYF
TGTGCCAGCAGCCCTTTGGGGGGCGGGAGTACAGATACGCAGTATTTT
>NA|TRBJ2-2|TRBV11-2|once
CASSLSGWGELFF
TGTGCCAGCAGCTTATCGGGTTGGGGGGAGCTGTTTTTT
>NA|TRBJ1-4|TRBV19|NA
CASSMALAPHEKLFF
TGTGCCAGTAGTATGGCTCTGGCCCCTCATGAAAAACTGTTTTTT